These 6 T cell receptor beta chains were all obtained from the same sample, sequenced in a study of response to subunit inactivated influenza vaccine (dated by TCRdb to 2016 to 2019). Receptors were amplified or captured by RT-PCR. Data came from an Illumina HiSeq 2500. In-frame beta chains were kept once TCRdb had trimmed the public reads at Q25 with fastp and called clones with MiXCR. Each CDR3 protein appears once, grouped with its most common genes and DNA. This sample comprises a few hundred thousand distinct CDR3 sequences, 14% of them detected only once. The ten largest clones add up to more than 9.5% of the sample. This sample comprised PBMCs from blood, obtained roughly 12 days after vaccination. All receptors derive from a man between 45 and 60 years old who received an inactivated influenza vaccine. Donor details come from another sample of the same person, matched by shared clones.

The rearrangement joins TRBV20-1 to TRBJ2-7, with 8 bases lining up with TRBD2. This CDR3 region has 15 residues. Trimming took 5 bases from V and 1 from J; bases not matched to a gene: 10. CDR1 DFQATT and CDR2 SNEGSKA come from the germline V gene (reference sequence). CDR3: CSAPHLAGGSYEQYF. For the CDR3, the DNA is TGCAGTGCTCCGCACCTTGCGGGAGGTTCCTACGAGCAGTACTTC.

This clonotype showed up just a few times. J is TRBJ2-7 and V is TRBV5-1; a weak D match, TRBD1 (6 bases). Germline CDR1 is SGHRS and CDR2 is YFSETQ. The V gene lost 4 bases and the J gene lost 1 base, with 18 bases spanning the gap. There are 16 residues in the CDR3. CDR3 residues: CASSKQGSVGSYEQYF. The CDR3, as DNA: TGCGCCAGCAGCAAACAGGGCTCTGTGGGGTCCTACGAGCAGTACTTC. Filled out from reference TRBV5-1 and TRBJ2-7, the complete variable domain reads KAGVTQTPRYLIKTRGQQVTLSCSPISGHRSVSWYQQTPGQGLQFLFEYFSETQRNKGNFPGRFSGRQFSNSRSEMNVSTLELGDSALYLCASSKQGSVGSYEQYFGPGTRLTVT.

This chain links TRBV20-1 with TRBJ2-7; TRBD1 agrees at 8 bases. Germline CDR1 reads DFQATT; CDR2 reads SNEGSKA (reference sequence). CDR3 length equals 15 residues. The DNA for the CDR3 is TGCAGCCAGGGTGACAGGGGATCCCGCTCCTACGAGCAGTACTTC. This sequence encodes CSQGDRGSRSYEQYF.

The chain combines TRBV7-9 with TRBJ2-2; TRBD1 matches at 8 bases. J gave up 0 bases and V 1 base, and 1 base lay outside the gene matches. CDR3 length: 16 amino acids. Germline V gene sequence: CDR1 SEHNR, CDR2 FQNEAQ (reference sequence). The CDR3 here is CASSLGDRSNTGELFF. The CDR3 region has the DNA TGTGCCAGCAGCTTAGGGGACAGGTCGAACACCGGGGAGCTGTTTTTT.

This clonotype occurred a few times. The chain joins TRBV4-3 to TRBJ2-6; no reliable D call. From germline, CDR1 is LGHNA and CDR2 YSLEER. The CDR3 runs 16 residues. V gave up 7 bases and J gave up 0 bases, with 13 bases separating them. The CDR3 sequence: CASIPQLGSGANVLTF. The DNA for the CDR3 is TGCGCCAGCATCCCACAATTGGGCTCTGGGGCCAACGTCCTGACTTTC.

The V and J genes are TRBV4-1 and TRBJ1-1, with 7 bases that match TRBD1. The CDR3 has 13 residues. V trimming: 6 bases; J trimming: 1 base; junction bases outside the gene matches: 2. CDR1 MGHRA and CDR2 YSYEKL come from the germline V gene. Written as DNA, the CDR3 is TGCGCCAGCAGAACAGGGGCGAACACTGAAGCTTTCTTT. Translated, it gives CASRTGANTEAFF.